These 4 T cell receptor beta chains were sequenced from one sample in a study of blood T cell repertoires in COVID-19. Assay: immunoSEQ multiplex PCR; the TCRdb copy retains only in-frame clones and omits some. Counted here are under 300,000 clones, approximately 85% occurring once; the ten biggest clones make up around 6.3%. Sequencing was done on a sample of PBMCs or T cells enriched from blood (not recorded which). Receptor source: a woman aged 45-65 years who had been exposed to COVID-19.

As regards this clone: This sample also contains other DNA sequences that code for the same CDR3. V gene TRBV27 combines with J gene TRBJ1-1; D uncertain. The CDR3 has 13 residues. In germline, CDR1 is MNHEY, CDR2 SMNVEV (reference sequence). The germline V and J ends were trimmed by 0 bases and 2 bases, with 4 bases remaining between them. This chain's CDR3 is CASSLSRNTEAFF. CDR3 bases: TGTGCCAGCAGTTTATCGAGAAACACTGAAGCTTTCTTT.

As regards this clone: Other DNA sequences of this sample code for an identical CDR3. CDR3 DNA: TGTGCCAGCAGTGGACAGTTAAATCAGCCCCAGCATTTT. The encoded protein is CASSGQLNQPQHF. This chain joins TRBV2 and TRBJ1-5; maybe TRBD1 (5 bases). The CDR3 has 13 amino acids. With 4 bases removed from V and 4 bases from J, the gap between germline ends came to 8 bases. Germline lookup yields CDR1 SNHLY and CDR2 FYNNEI.

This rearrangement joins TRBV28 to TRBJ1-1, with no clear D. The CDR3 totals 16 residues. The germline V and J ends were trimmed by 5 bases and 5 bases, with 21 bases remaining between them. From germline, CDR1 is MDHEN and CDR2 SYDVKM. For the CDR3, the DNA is TGTGCCAGCAGTCCCCCAAGACATCAGTCGGGGACTGAAGCTTTCTTT. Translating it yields CASSPPRHQSGTEAFF.

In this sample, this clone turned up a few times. DNA of the CDR3: TGTGCCAGCTCACCACTCCCGGGACAGGGTGGGTCCGAGCAGTACTTC. It specifies CASSPLPGQGGSEQYF. This chain connects TRBV18 to TRBJ2-7; TRBD1 matches at 9 bases. V was pared by 1 base and J by 6 bases, with 10 bases of the junction left unmatched. The length of the CDR3 is 16 residues. CDR1 and CDR2 from the germline V gene are KGHSH and LQKENI.